These T cell receptor beta chains were read from a single sample in a study of Graves' ophthalmopathy and Graves' hyperthyroidism. TCRdb re-analysed the multiplex PCR reads in MiXCR, keeping a single row per CDR3 protein. The table includes roughly 500,000 distinct CDR3 sequences, over 13% detected once. The sequencing input was blood. The receptors derive from a woman aged 25-40 years with Graves' ophthalmopathy. Each CDR3 is given with its conserved first and last residue. The order of the fields is V gene, J gene, D gene, CDR3 length, clone size, CDR3 DNA, CDR3 protein. A D gene is named only where the DNA matches it firmly. The size of a clone is reported for some rows only, either as once, few or many, or as a class for expanded clones.

>TRBV15|TRBJ1-5|NA|15|many
TGTGCCACCAGCAGCGGACGGAGCTTGGATCAGCCCCAGCATTTT
CATSSGRSLDQPQHF
>TRBV12-3/TRBV12-4|TRBJ1-1|NA|15|many
TGTGCCAGCACCCCCGGGGGGCAGAGCGGCACTGAAGCTTTCTTT
CASTPGGQSGTEAFF
>TRBV5-5|TRBJ2-5|TRBD2|16|NA
TGTGCCAGCAGCTTGGCTACTAGCGGGGGCCAAGAGACCCAGTACTTC
CASSLATSGGQETQYF
>TRBV18|TRBJ2-5|NA|14|many
TGTGCCAGCTCACCGGAGGGGATTCGAGAGACCCAGTACTTC
CASSPEGIRETQYF
>TRBV11-2|TRBJ2-4|NA|16|few
TGTGCCAGCAGCTCCTATGGGCAGGTTGCCAAAAACATTAAGTACTTC
CASSSYGQVAKNIKYF
>TRBV2|TRBJ2-5|NA|12|many
TGTGCCAGCAACGGGGACCAAGAGACCCAGTACTTC
CASNGDQETQYF
>TRBV5-6|TRBJ1-1|TRBD1|16|many
TGTGCCAGCAGCTTGGGGCAGGGGGTCGTGAACACTGAAGCTTTCTTT
CASSLGQGVVNTEAFF
>TRBV5-1|TRBJ1-1|TRBD1|16|many
TGCGCCAGCAGCTTGTGGGGGACAGGGGGCCGCACTGAAGCTTTCTTT
CASSLWGTGGRTEAFF
>TRBV15|TRBJ2-5|NA|16|many
TGTGCCACCAGCAGAGAAGGAGGAGGCCAGCAAGAGACCCAGTACTTC
CATSREGGGQQETQYF
>TRBV6-2/TRBV6-3|TRBJ1-3|NA|15|many
TGTGCCAGCAGTTACTACAGCTACTCTGGAAACACCATATATTTT
CASSYYSYSGNTIYF
>TRBV20-1|TRBJ2-7|NA|15|many
TGCAGTGCTAGACCCCTCGAAGGGAGTTCCTACGAGCAGTACTTC
CSARPLEGSSYEQYF
>TRBV6-1|TRBJ2-7|TRBD2|15|NA
TGTGCCAGCAGTATTAGCGGGGGTCTCTCCTACGAGCAGTACTTC
CASSISGGLSYEQYF
>TRBV30|TRBJ2-5|NA|14|NA
TGTGCCTGGAGTGTCCCCCCGGAGACGGAGACCCAGTACTTC
CAWSVPPETETQYF
>TRBV6-1|TRBJ2-7|TRBD2|15|NA
TGTGCCAGCAGTGAAGCGCTTCGAGATACGACTAGCCAACTATTC
CASSEALRDTTSQLF
>TRBV19|TRBJ2-6|TRBD1|15|many
TGTGCCAGTAAAGGGACAGACTCTGGGGCCAACGTCCTGACTTTC
CASKGTDSGANVLTF
>TRBV6-2/TRBV6-3|TRBJ2-5|NA|15|NA
TGTGCCAGCAGTTACCAACCCCAGGGGTCAGAGACCCAGTACTTC
CASSYQPQGSETQYF
>TRBV6-5|TRBJ1-1|NA|14|many
TGTGCCAGCATCTCGACCGCTGGGGGGACTGAAGCTTTCTTT
CASISTAGGTEAFF
>TRBV4-1|TRBJ2-5|NA|14|many
TGCGCCAGCAGCGGGGGACTTTTAAGTAAGACCCAGTACTTC
CASSGGLLSKTQYF
>TRBV7-2|TRBJ2-5|TRBD2|15|many
TGTGCCAGCAGCTTGACTAGCGGGATGTGGGAGACCCAGTACTTC
CASSLTSGMWETQYF
>TRBV12-3/TRBV12-4|TRBJ2-5|NA|19|NA
TGTGCCAGCAGCCCTACCTACCTACCGCGGTTGAGGGAACAAGAGACCCAGTACTTC
CASSPTYLPRLREQETQYF
>TRBV10-3|TRBJ1-2|TRBD1|16|NA
TGTGCCACCATCCGGACAGGGGAGTCTCTCGGAAGTGGCTACACCTTC
CATIRTGESLGSGYTF
>TRBV18|TRBJ2-5|TRBD2|18|many
TGTGCCAGCTCACCGTGGACTAGCGGAACACTGTACCAAGAGACCCAGTACTTC
CASSPWTSGTLYQETQYF
>TRBV24-1|TRBJ2-2|NA|16|many
TGTGCCACCAGTGCCAGGGGAGGGGGCGACACCGGGGAGCTGTTTTTT
CATSARGGGDTGELFF
>TRBV7-9|TRBJ1-1|NA|13|many
TGTGCCAGCAGCTTAGCCGAGGCCACTGAAGCTTTCTTT
CASSLAEATEAFF
>TRBV12-3/TRBV12-4|TRBJ2-7|NA|13|few
TGTGCCAGCAGCTCGTTAGCGGCGAGCGAGCAGTACTTC
CASSSLAASEQYF
>TRBV20-1|TRBJ2-7|NA|12|many
TGCAGTGCTAGGGCAGGTGGGCACGAGCAGTACTTC
CSARAGGHEQYF
>TRBV28|TRBJ1-2|TRBD1|13|many
TGTGCCAGCAGACAGGGGAGCGGCTATGGCTACACCTTC
CASRQGSGYGYTF
>TRBV24-1|TRBJ2-7|NA|14|many
TGTGCCACCAGTCCCAGCACTGACAGCTACGAGCAGTACTTC
CATSPSTDSYEQYF
>TRBV11-2|TRBJ2-6|TRBD1|18|NA
TGTGCCAGCAGCCCCTTACCGGGACAGGGGCCCGGGGCCAACGTCCTGACTTTC
CASSPLPGQGPGANVLTF
>TRBV12-3/TRBV12-4|TRBJ1-2|NA|13|many
TGTGCCAGCAGTTCAGGGGTTGGCTATGGCTACACCTTC
CASSSGVGYGYTF
>TRBV18|TRBJ1-1|NA|12|NA
TGTGCCAGCTCACCCGCAGGGGCGGAAGCTTTCTTT
CASSPAGAEAFF
>TRBV27|TRBJ1-5|TRBD1|16|many
TGTGCCAGCAGTCCCCTGACAGGGTACCTTAATCAGCCCCAGCATTTT
CASSPLTGYLNQPQHF
>TRBV7-3|TRBJ1-1|TRBD1|18|many
TGTGCCAGCAGCCCTCCCCTCTCGCCGGGACAGGTGTATGGTGTAGCTTTCTTT
CASSPPLSPGQVYGVAFF
>TRBV7-8|TRBJ2-7|TRBD2|17|many
TGTGCCAGCAGCTTAGCAGCGGGGGGATCAAGCTCCTACGAGCAGTACTTC
CASSLAAGGSSSYEQYF
>TRBV18|TRBJ1-2|NA|15|many
TGTGCCAGCTCACCACCGGTAGGGACGTTCTATGGCTACACCTTC
CASSPPVGTFYGYTF
>TRBV7-8|TRBJ1-1|NA|15|many
TGTGCCAGCAGCTTAGTTGTGGGAACTAACACTGAAGCTTTCTTT
CASSLVVGTNTEAFF
>TRBV5-1|TRBJ1-2|TRBD1|17|many
TGCGCCAGCAGCCCCATTAAAGGGGACAGGGAGGTCTATGGCTACACCTTC
CASSPIKGDREVYGYTF
>TRBV20-1|TRBJ2-7|NA|12|many
TGCAGTGCGTCCCAGGGGGGATACGAGCAGTACTTC
CSASQGGYEQYF
>TRBV7-6|TRBJ2-2|NA|14|few
TGTGCCAGGGGTGCAGGGGCCAACACCGGGGAGCTGTTTTTT
CARGAGANTGELFF
>TRBV30|TRBJ1-3|NA|14|few
TGTGCCTTAGGCCCCAGGAACTCTGGAAACACCATATATTTT
CALGPRNSGNTIYF
>TRBV7-3|TRBJ1-1|NA|15|many
TGTGCCAGCAGCCTTCTCAGGGTTTTGAACACTGAAGCTTTCTTT
CASSLLRVLNTEAFF
>TRBV7-2|TRBJ2-4|NA|12|many
TGTGCCAGCAGCCTTCTAGGGACCATTAAGTACTTC
CASSLLGTIKYF
>TRBV15|TRBJ1-6|TRBD1|14|many
TGTGCCACCAGCACGTGGACAGGGAATTCACCCCTCCACTTT
CATSTWTGNSPLHF
>TRBV20-1|TRBJ1-3|TRBD1|15|many
TGCAGTGCTCTAGATCCGGGACAGGGGGGAAACACCATATATTTT
CSALDPGQGGNTIYF
>TRBV12-3/TRBV12-4|TRBJ2-5|TRBD2|14|many
TGTGCCAGCAGTCCCGGGACTAGCGAGGAGACCCAGTACTTC
CASSPGTSEETQYF
>TRBV12-3/TRBV12-4|TRBJ2-5|TRBD1|14|many
TGTGCCAGCAGTTTCCGACAGGGCGGAGAGACCCAGTACTTC
CASSFRQGGETQYF
>TRBV28|TRBJ1-1|TRBD1|15|many
TGTGCCAGCAGTTCCCTACAGGGGTATTGGACTGAAGCTTTCTTT
CASSSLQGYWTEAFF
>TRBV10-1|TRBJ2-7|TRBD1|16|many
TGCGCCAGCAGTGAGTCGACGGGGACAGGTACCCACGAGCAGTACTTC
CASSESTGTGTHEQYF
>TRBV29-1|TRBJ2-6|NA|19|NA
TGCAGCGTTTGGGGCCCGAATCCTAGGGAGGACTCTGGGGCCAACGTCCTGACTTTC
CSVWGPNPREDSGANVLTF
>TRBV12-3/TRBV12-4|TRBJ2-2|NA|15|many
TGTGCCAGCAGCCGTCCTGGGGCAAACACCGGGGAGCTGTTTTTT
CASSRPGANTGELFF
>TRBV24-1|TRBJ2-2|NA|17|many
TGTGCCACCAGTGATTTCGGGACGATTCGGGACACCGGGGAGCTGTTTTTT
CATSDFGTIRDTGELFF
>TRBV28|TRBJ2-7|NA|14|many
TGTGCCAGCAGTTTGTTTGGGAGTGGGTACGAGCAGTACTTC
CASSLFGSGYEQYF
>TRBV5-1|TRBJ2-2|NA|14|many
TGTGCCAGCAGCCTGGACACGAACACCGGGGAGCTGTTTTTT
CASSLDTNTGELFF